The 20 T cell receptor beta chains listed next were all sequenced from one sample in a study of shared clonotypes between healthy human individuals (TCRdb year 2020). Library preparation employed the immunoSEQ multiplex PCR assay. As stored in TCRdb, this immuneACCESS dataset retains in-frame rearrangements with V and J assigned. A fraction of the clones does not appear; measured against another copy, unresolved V genes explain less than half of the discrepancy, and the remainder lacks a known reason. The sample table lists approximately 640,000 clones, 90% of them with a count of one. The ten largest clones add up to less than 40% of the sample. Sequencing was carried out using memory CD8+ T cells from PBMCs. The sample's cell subset or site label is to be understood as: CD45RO+ cells pooled with CCR7-negative TemRA cells. These receptors came from a man aged 18 to 29 in good health. Some clones in this sample may be carry-over from other donors' samples.

About this clone: At one end, the junction sequence differs from germline, possibly due to a read error. The chain joins TRBV5-1 to TRBJ2-1; no definite D call. CDR3 length: 11 amino acids. Germline V CDR1 and CDR2: SGHRS, YFSETQ. The CDR3 here is CASSLGPSRIF. The DNA for the CDR3 is TGCGCCAGCAGCTTGGGACCCAGCAGGATCTTC.

The chain has TRBV28 and TRBJ2-7, with TRBD1 matching over 8 bases. Germline V gives CDR1 MDHEN, CDR2 SYDVKM. The junction had 8 bases not matched to a gene; V was cut back by 7 bases and J by 3 bases. The CDR3 has 14 residues. DNA of the CDR3: TGTGCCAGCACTGCGGACAGGGACTTCTACGAGCAGTACTTC. Its protein product is CASTADRDFYEQYF.

The rearrangement joins TRBV4-1 to TRBJ2-7, with D uncertain. V dropped 4 bases and J dropped 6 bases, with 13 bases sitting between them. Per germline, CDR1 MGHRA and CDR2 YSYEKL. The CDR3 has 13 amino acids. This CDR3 is CASSPSWASEQYF. Written as DNA, the CDR3 is TGCGCCAGCAGCCCCTCGTGGGCTTCCGAGCAGTACTTC.

The chain recombines TRBV4-1 with TRBJ2-2; 7 positions match TRBD2. This CDR3 spans 17 amino acids. CDR1 is MGHRA and CDR2 is YSYEKL in the germline V gene. With 1 base clipped from V and 1 base from J, the junction kept 6 bases outside the gene matches. CDR3 coding DNA: TGCGCCAGCAGCCAAGTCCGGCTAGCGGAGAACACCGGGGAGCTGTTTTTT. Protein: CASSQVRLAENTGELFF.

The chain combines TRBV7-9 with TRBJ1-4, with D perhaps matching TRBD1 (6 bases). V gave up 5 bases and J gave up 4 bases, with 11 bases separating them. CDR3 size: 14 residues. The germline CDR1 and CDR2 sequences are SEHNR and FQNEAQ (reference sequence). CDR3 coding DNA: TGTGCCAGCAGCGTCAGGGGAAGTAATGAAAAACTGTTTTTT. Its translation is CASSVRGSNEKLFF.

DNA for the CDR3: TGTGCCAGCAGTTTAACGGTTCAGGGCGACACTGAAGCTTTCTTT. Translation gives CASSLTVQGDTEAFF. The chain couples TRBV27 to TRBJ1-1; D is perhaps TRBD1 (5 bases). Trimming left V 2 bases short and J 3 bases short, with 13 bases between. The CDR3 has 15 amino acids. The germline V gene encodes CDR1 MNHEY and CDR2 SMNVEV (reference sequence).

This chain links TRBV27 with TRBJ2-7; 7 bases line up with TRBD2. From germline, CDR1 is MNHEY and CDR2 SMNVEV (reference sequence). V was pared by 5 bases and J by 3 bases, with 10 bases of the junction left unmatched. The CDR3 is 15 residues long. DNA of the CDR3: TGTGCCAGCAGTGAAAGGGGACTATCCCACTACGAGCAGTACTTC. This gives the protein CASSERGLSHYEQYF.

The rearrangement links TRBV28 to TRBJ2-5; D uncertain. Trimming removed 6 bases at V and 4 bases at J, with 21 bases between. CDR1 is MDHEN and CDR2 is SYDVKM in the germline V gene. This CDR3 is built from 16 residues. The CDR3, as DNA: TGTGCCAGCAGCTCTGTTCTGGATTTCGCGGCAGAGACCCAGTACTTC. This sequence encodes CASSSVLDFAAETQYF.

This chain joins TRBV13 and TRBJ1-1, with 10 bases that match TRBD1. CDR1 and CDR2 from the germline V gene are PRHDT and FYEKMQ (reference sequence). The CDR3 consists of 16 residues. With 5 bases clipped from V and 4 bases from J, the junction kept 10 bases outside the gene matches. CDR3 protein: CASSAGQGWLGTEAFF. In nucleotides, the CDR3 is TGTGCCAGCAGCGCGGGACAGGGGTGGTTGGGCACTGAAGCTTTCTTT.

V is TRBV5-1 and J is TRBJ1-2; a possible D gene is TRBD1 (5 bases). Germline V gives CDR1 SGHRS, CDR2 YFSETQ. V was shortened by 4 bases and J by 8 bases, with 9 bases between the two germline ends. The CDR3 is 11 amino acids. The CDR3 coding sequence is TGCGCCAGCAGCCGGGGGGACGGCTACACCTTC. Translation gives CASSRGDGYTF.

This clone was seen just once. The sample has other DNA sequences that encode this CDR3 too. The chain employs TRBV10-2 and TRBJ1-1; maybe TRBD1 (6 bases). V was shortened by 4 bases and J by 2 bases, with 8 bases between the two germline ends. Per the germline V gene, CDR1 is WSHSY and CDR2 is SAAADI. The CDR3 spans 13 residues. The CDR3 sequence is CASSGTVNTEAFF. The CDR3 DNA sequence: TGCGCCAGCAGTGGGACAGTCAACACTGAAGCTTTCTTT.

The rearrangement uses TRBV7-8 and TRBJ2-3; D is ambiguous. The CDR3 has 15 amino acids. The germline gives CDR1 SGHVS, CDR2 FQNEAQ. Trimming cost V 4 bases and J 6 bases, with 17 bases left between them. This CDR3 reads CASSSQGPRLDTQYF. CDR3 in DNA: TGTGCCAGCAGCTCGCAAGGGCCGCGTTTGGATACGCAGTATTTT.

The rearrangement joins TRBV7-8 to TRBJ2-2; tentatively, D is TRBD2 (5 bases). The CDR3 runs 15 residues. V was shortened by 4 bases and J by 3 bases, with 12 bases between the two germline ends. Germline CDR1 and CDR2: SGHVS and FQNEAQ. CDR3 region: CASSSLQLDTGELFF. The CDR3 coding sequence is TGTGCCAGCAGCTCGCTCCAACTAGACACCGGGGAGCTGTTTTTT.

For this clone: The sample has other DNA sequences that encode this CDR3 too. V usage is TRBV12-5 and J usage is TRBJ2-7, with 12 bases that match TRBD2. Losses at the gene ends were 4 bases for V and 7 bases for J; bases not matched to a gene: 5. Germline V gene data show CDR1 as LGHNT and CDR2 as FRNRAP. This CDR3 contains 14 residues. Here the CDR3 reads CASGSSGLAGEQYF. The CDR3 DNA is TGTGCTAGTGGTTCCTCCGGACTAGCGGGGGAGCAGTACTTC. Full variable domain (remainder filled in from reference TRBV12-5 and TRBJ2-7): DARVTQTPRHKVTEMGQEVTMRCQPILGHNTVFWYRQTMMQGLELLAYFRNRAPLDDSGMPKDRFSAEMPDATLATLKIQPSEPRDSAVYFCASGSSGLAGEQYFGPGTRLTVT.

The chain has TRBV7-3 and TRBJ2-6; D ambiguous. V lost 2 bases, J lost 0 bases, and 8 bases lay in between. This CDR3 is built from 16 residues. Germline lookup yields CDR1 SGHTA and CDR2 FQGTGA. The CDR3 nucleotides read TGTGCCAGCAGCTTACTCGGTTTCTCTGGGGCCAACGTCCTGACTTTC. The encoded protein is CASSLLGFSGANVLTF.

The J gene is TRBJ2-7, the V gene TRBV5-1, with TRBD2 matching over 13 bases. This CDR3 has 17 residues. Germline V CDR1 and CDR2: SGHRS, YFSETQ. V dropped 0 bases and J dropped 6; count of bases not matched to a gene: 9. DNA for the CDR3: TGCGCCAGCAGCTTGGGAACTTCATGGACTAGCGGGAGCGAGCAGTACTTC. This codes for CASSLGTSWTSGSEQYF.

The chain employs TRBV6-1 and TRBJ1-1; 7 bases map to TRBD1. J lost 5 bases, V lost 1 base, and 7 bases had no gene match. This CDR3 is 15 amino acids long. Germline V lookup: CDR1 MNHNS, CDR2 SASEGT. The CDR3 DNA follows: TGTGCCAGCAGTGAAGGTGCAGGGGGAGGGACTGAAGCTTTCTTT. This codes for CASSEGAGGGTEAFF.

The gene calls are TRBV29-1 and TRBJ1-2, with D unclear. Germline V lookup: CDR1 SQVTM, CDR2 ANQGSEA. Trimming cost V 2 bases and J 2 bases, with 6 bases left between them. The CDR3 covers 12 residues. The CDR3 DNA is TGCAGCGTTGAAACTGAGAACTATGGCTACACCTTC. Translation gives CSVETENYGYTF.

The V call is TRBV2, the J call TRBJ2-5, with TRBD1 identical over 9 bases. The CDR3 is 15 residues long. Trimming cost V 6 bases and J 5 bases; bases outside gene matches: 10. CDR1 SNHLY and CDR2 FYNNEI come from the germline V gene. For the CDR3, the DNA is TGTGCCAGCAGAACCGCGGGACAGGGAGCGGAGACCCAGTACTTC. Protein sequence: CASRTAGQGAETQYF. The variable domain in full, with the rest retrieved from reference TRBV2 and TRBJ2-5, is EPEVTQTPSHQVTQMGQEVILRCVPISNHLYFYWYRQILGQKVEFLVSFYNNEISEKSEIFDDQFSVERPDGSNFTLKIRSTKLEDSAMYFCASRTAGQGAETQYFGPGTRLLVL.

There are a few counts of this clone. The gene calls are TRBV28 and TRBJ2-2; no clear D gene. V was trimmed by 3 bases and J by 4 bases, leaving 9 bases between them. The CDR3 spans 14 residues. Per germline, CDR1 MDHEN and CDR2 SYDVKM. CDR3 sequence (DNA): TGTGCCAGCAGTTTGGGAACCATCACCGGGGAGCTGTTTTTT. Amino acids: CASSLGTITGELFF.